These 32 T cell receptor beta chains came from one sample sequenced in a study of CD8+ T cells in alopecia areata. RNA was extracted and reverse transcribed into cDNA as the sequencing template. TCRdb's table, derived via immunoSEQ multiplex PCR, lists solely in-frame clones and lacks some. The table has hundreds of thousands of clones, about two thirds seen once. The sample in question was CD4+ T cells sorted from blood, obtained at week 0. The origin of the receptors is a human donor with alopecia areata.

This clone was found once. This chain joins TRBV2 and TRBJ1-4; no clear D gene. Germline lookup yields CDR1 SNHLY and CDR2 FYNNEI. V was shortened by 7 bases and J by 4 bases, with 10 bases between the two germline ends. CDR3 length: 13 residues. In nucleotides, the CDR3 is TGTGCCAGCACACTGACCCGTAATGAAAAACTGTTTTTT. The encoded protein is CASTLTRNEKLFF.

The V and J genes are TRBV29-1 and TRBJ2-1; D could derive from TRBD1 or TRBD2 (6 bases each). Trimming removed 3 bases at V and 7 bases at J, with 19 bases between. CDR1 and CDR2 (germline): SQVTM, ANQGSEA. This CDR3 has 15 amino acids. The CDR3 bases are TGCAGCGTTGAGACTGCTACGGGGGCGAATAATGAGCAGTTCTTC. This gives the protein CSVETATGANNEQFF.

The chain joins TRBV5-1 to TRBJ2-7; 9 bases fit TRBD2. The CDR3 has 15 residues. V dropped 0 bases and J dropped 2; count of bases not matched to a gene: 3. Germline V gene data show CDR1 as SGHRS and CDR2 as YFSETQ. CDR3 nucleotide sequence: TGCGCCAGCAGCTTGGGACTAGCGGAGGCCTACGAGCAGTACTTC. Translating it yields CASSLGLAEAYEQYF. The full variable domain, completed using reference TRBV5-1 and TRBJ2-7, is KAGVTQTPRYLIKTRGQQVTLSCSPISGHRSVSWYQQTPGQGLQFLFEYFSETQRNKGNFPGRFSGRQFSNSRSEMNVSTLELGDSALYLCASSLGLAEAYEQYFGPGTRLTVT.

The chain combines TRBV4-1 with TRBJ1-6; D perhaps matches TRBD1 (6 bases). In germline, CDR1 is MGHRA, CDR2 YSYEKL. The CDR3 runs to 16 residues. Trimming removed 0 bases from V and 7 bases from J, with 13 bases in between. DNA of the CDR3: TGCGCCAGCAGCCAAGAATTCGGGGGCTGGAATTCACCCCTCCACTTT. Amino acids: CASSQEFGGWNSPLHF.

The V gene is TRBV15, the J gene TRBJ1-1, with 7 bases matching TRBD1. The CDR3 is made up of 15 amino acids. With 1 base clipped from V and 5 bases from J, the junction kept 7 bases outside the gene matches. Germline CDR1 LNHNV, CDR2 YYDKDF (reference sequence). The CDR3 here is CATSRAGTAGTEAFF. The CDR3, as DNA: TGTGCCACCAGCAGAGCGGGGACAGCCGGAACTGAAGCTTTCTTT.

This clone has more than one count but fewer than ten. This chain connects TRBV7-9 to TRBJ2-7; possible D gene TRBD1, 5 bases. The germline CDR1 and CDR2 sequences are SEHNR and FQNEAQ (reference sequence). The CDR3 extends over 12 amino acids. V lost 5 bases and J lost 7, with 12 bases in between. The CDR3 loop reads CASSQVAGEQYF. CDR3 sequence (DNA): TGTGCCAGCAGCCAGGTGGCAGGGGAGCAGTACTTC.

V usage is TRBV13 and J usage is TRBJ2-1; D ambiguous. The CDR3 contains 13 residues. CDR1 and CDR2 (germline): PRHDT, FYEKMQ (reference sequence). V lost 4 bases and J lost 7, with 11 bases in between. The chain's CDR3 is CASSSEWVNEQFF. The DNA for the CDR3 is TGTGCCAGCAGCTCAGAATGGGTTAATGAGCAGTTCTTC.

The chain links TRBV20-1 to TRBJ2-1; D not resolved. CDR3 length equals 10 residues. The germline CDR1 and CDR2 sequences are DFQATT and SNEGSKA (reference sequence). V dropped 6 bases and J dropped 7 bases, with 7 bases sitting between them. In DNA form, the CDR3 reads TGCAGTGCCCACTTTAATGAGCAGTTCTTC. The encoded protein is CSAHFNEQFF.

A few counts support this clone. The chain combines TRBV29-1 with TRBJ2-3; no clear D gene. Germline V gene sequence: CDR1 SQVTM, CDR2 ANQGSEA. Trimming took 5 bases from V and 0 from J, leaving 6 bases between them. The CDR3 has 12 residues. The CDR3 spells CSVSFSTDTQYF. The CDR3 DNA follows: TGCAGCGTTTCCTTTAGCACAGATACGCAGTATTTT.

The V gene is TRBV19, the J gene TRBJ1-2; 11 bases align to TRBD1. With V trimmed by 6 bases and J by 2 bases, 11 bases remained unmatched. The length of the CDR3 is 17 residues. Germline V gene data show CDR1 as LNHDA and CDR2 as SQIVND (reference sequence). Written as DNA, the CDR3 is TGTGCCAGTAGGTCGGACAGGGGGCGCCGGCGAAACTATGGCTACACCTTC. Its translation is CASRSDRGRRRNYGYTF.

V gene TRBV30 combines with J gene TRBJ1-1; 8 bases are a match to TRBD1. Germline CDR1 GTSNPN, CDR2 SVGIG (reference sequence). V was pared by 1 base and J by 5 bases, with 3 bases of the junction left unmatched. This CDR3 has 13 amino acids. The CDR3 bases are TGTGCCTGGAGTGGACAGGGGTGGACTGAAGCTTTCTTT. Translated: CAWSGQGWTEAFF.

This chain joins TRBV27 and TRBJ1-6; 10 nucleotides match TRBD1. The V gene end was trimmed by 5 bases and the J gene end by 10 bases; junction bases not matched to a gene: 5. The CDR3 extends over 14 amino acids. Germline V CDR1 and CDR2: MNHEY, SMNVEV (reference sequence). The CDR3 sequence is CASSPGTGVSPLHF. For the CDR3, the DNA is TGTGCCAGCAGTCCCGGGACAGGGGTATCACCCCTCCACTTT.

The V call is TRBV6-6, the J call TRBJ1-5, with D unclear. This CDR3 contains 13 residues. Trimming cost V 6 bases and J 0 bases, with 6 bases left between them. The germline V gene has CDR1 MNHNY and CDR2 SVGAGI (reference sequence). The CDR3 protein is CASSHNSNQPQHF. CDR3 bases: TGTGCCAGCAGCCATAATAGCAATCAGCCCCAGCATTTT.

The chain recombines TRBV10-2 with TRBJ1-1; D perhaps matches TRBD1 (5 bases). Trimming shortened V by 8 bases and J by 1 base, and 8 bases separated the two germline ends. Germline loops: CDR1 WSHSY, CDR2 SAAADI. The CDR3 is made up of 12 amino acids. The CDR3 DNA sequence: TGCGCCAGCGGCGGACAGAACACTGAAGCTTTCTTT. Its protein product is CASGGQNTEAFF.

Comments on this clone: The sample carries other DNA sequences with the same CDR3. The chain recombines TRBV30 with TRBJ1-1; D not certain. CDR1 is GTSNPN and CDR2 is SVGIG in the germline V gene (reference sequence). The CDR3 consists of 14 residues. The V gene lost 0 bases and the J gene lost 0 bases, with 8 bases spanning the gap. The CDR3 is CAWSVSGVNTEAFF. The CDR3 bases are TGTGCCTGGAGTGTATCCGGGGTGAACACTGAAGCTTTCTTT.

The chain couples TRBV9 to TRBJ1-1, with 8 bases that match TRBD1. The CDR3 has 15 residues. Germline lookup yields CDR1 SGDLS and CDR2 YYNGEE. Germline trimming cut 2 bases from V and 4 bases from J; bases unmatched to any gene: 7. The CDR3 loop reads CASSVTGDGRTEAFF. CDR3 DNA sequence: TGTGCCAGCAGCGTGACAGGGGACGGACGCACTGAAGCTTTCTTT.

The rearrangement uses TRBV27 and TRBJ2-5; 7 nucleotides agree with TRBD2. The trim removed 4 bases at V and 5 bases at J, leaving 7 bases unmatched. The CDR3 runs to 14 residues. Germline CDR1 reads MNHEY; CDR2 reads SMNVEV (reference sequence). CDR3 sequence (DNA): TGTGCCAGCAGTTCGGCTAGCGGAGCTGAGACCCAGTACTTC. This codes for CASSSASGAETQYF.

This clone turned up a few times. The J gene is TRBJ1-5, the V gene TRBV7-9; D is ambiguous. Germline-derived CDR1 and CDR2 are SEHNR and FQNEAQ (reference sequence). The V and J ends lost 3 bases and 1 base respectively, with 16 bases between them. The CDR3 totals 17 residues. For the CDR3, the DNA is TGTGCCAGCAGCTTGGGCGGACCCGGGCAGAGCAATCAGCCCCAGCATTTT. Protein sequence: CASSLGGPGQSNQPQHF.

The chain uses TRBV6-6 and TRBJ2-5; D unresolved. V lost 6 bases and J 2 bases, leaving 10 bases between the germline ends. Germline V gene lookup returns CDR1 MNHNY and CDR2 SVGAGI (reference sequence). The CDR3 spans 13 residues. DNA of the CDR3: TGTGCCAGCAGCCCCGTGGTTCAAGAGACCCAGTACTTC. Protein: CASSPVVQETQYF.

In this sample, this clone turned up a few times. The chain links TRBV4-3 to TRBJ2-3; 9 positions match TRBD2. Losses at the gene ends were 3 bases for V and 0 bases for J; bases not matched to a gene: 1. The V gene's germline CDR1 is LGHNA and CDR2 YSLEER. There are 15 residues in the CDR3. The CDR3 DNA sequence: TGCGCCAGCAGCCACACTAGCGGGAGCACAGATACGCAGTATTTT. This encodes CASSHTSGSTDTQYF.

The V and J genes are TRBV5-6 and TRBJ2-1, with 9 bases aligning to TRBD2. V trimming: 6 bases; J trimming: 8 bases; junction bases outside the gene matches: 12. The CDR3 loop spans 15 amino acids. Germline CDR1 reads SGHDT; CDR2 reads YYEEEE. CDR3 region: CASTRSGGRIDEQFF. CDR3 in DNA: TGTGCCAGCACCCGAAGCGGGGGGAGGATCGATGAGCAGTTCTTC.

J is TRBJ2-1 and V is TRBV7-6; a possible D gene is TRBD2 (5 bases). The germline V gene encodes CDR1 SGHVS and CDR2 FNYEAQ. Trimming shortened V by 3 bases and J by 4 bases, and 10 bases separated the two germline ends. The CDR3 is 14 residues long. CDR3 sequence: CASSFGGGYNEQFF. The CDR3 DNA is TGTGCCAGCAGCTTTGGTGGAGGATACAATGAGCAGTTCTTC.

The chain carries TRBV4-1 and TRBJ1-2, with D perhaps TRBD1 (5 bases). V lost 2 bases and J lost 8, with 12 bases in between. Looked up from germline, CDR1 is MGHRA and CDR2 is YSYEKL. CDR3 length equals 13 residues. The CDR3 sequence: CASSQTGTRGYTF. CDR3 nucleotides: TGCGCCAGCAGCCAAACCGGGACGCGAGGCTACACCTTC.

The chain recombines TRBV30 with TRBJ1-4; TRBD1 matches 10 bases. Germline V lookup: CDR1 GTSNPN, CDR2 SVGIG (reference sequence). This CDR3 has 14 residues. The V segment lost 5 bases and the J segment 11 bases; nucleotides outside the gene matches: 11. DNA for the CDR3: TGTGCCTGGGGGTACGGGACAGGGGAGGGGAAACTGTTTTTT. Translation: CAWGYGTGEGKLFF.

This clone occurred a few times. The chain uses TRBV30 and TRBJ2-2; perhaps TRBD1 as D (5 bases). Per germline, CDR1 GTSNPN and CDR2 SVGIG (reference sequence). CDR3 length: 13 residues. V lost 5 bases and J 9 bases, leaving 16 bases between the germline ends. The CDR3 region has the DNA TGTGCCTGGGGGGCAGATGGACACCGGGAGCTGTTTTTT. Translated, it gives CAWGADGHRELFF.

CDR3 in amino acids: CSVTRSGTNTEAFF. The CDR3 nucleotides are TGCAGCGTCACACGATCCGGGACGAACACTGAAGCTTTCTTT. The rearrangement joins TRBV29-1 to TRBJ1-1, with D perhaps matching TRBD1 (5 bases). This CDR3 is built from 14 residues. Trimming cost V 6 bases and J 1 base, with 15 bases left between them. CDR1 SQVTM and CDR2 ANQGSEA come from the germline V gene. The complete variable domain, with remaining parts taken from reference TRBV29-1 and TRBJ1-1, reads SAVISQKPSRDICQRGTSLTIQCQVDSQVTMMFWYRQQPGQSLTLIATANQGSEATYESGFVIDKFPISRPNLTFSTLTVSNMSPEDSSIYLCSVTRSGTNTEAFFGQGTRLTVV.

The chain combines TRBV5-1 with TRBJ2-3; D perhaps matches TRBD2 (6 bases). The CDR3 is 15 amino acids. V lost 1 base to trimming and J lost 0 bases, with 9 bases between them. Germline values: CDR1 SGHRS, CDR2 YFSETQ. The CDR3 DNA sequence: TGCGCCAGCAGCTTGCGCGGGACTAGCACAGATACGCAGTATTTT. This translates into CASSLRGTSTDTQYF.

V and J are TRBV30 and TRBJ1-1, with D perhaps TRBD1 (5 bases). The CDR3 has 14 amino acids. V lost 3 bases and J lost 2, with 13 bases in between. Germline V CDR1 and CDR2: GTSNPN, SVGIG (reference sequence). The CDR3 sequence is CAWRGTEGNTEAFF. The CDR3 nucleotides are TGTGCCTGGAGGGGGACGGAGGGAAACACTGAAGCTTTCTTT.

The chain has TRBV5-6 and TRBJ2-6; TRBD1 is a possible D gene (6 bases). The germline V gene has CDR1 SGHDT and CDR2 YYEEEE. The CDR3 loop spans 17 amino acids. The V and J ends lost 0 bases and 1 base respectively, with 11 bases between them. The CDR3 DNA is TGTGCCAGCAGCTTGGTCGGACAGCCGTCTGGGGCCAACGTCCTGACTTTC. Translated: CASSLVGQPSGANVLTF. Filled out from reference TRBV5-6 and TRBJ2-6, the complete variable domain reads DAGVTQSPTHLIKTRGQQVTLRCSPKSGHDTVSWYQQALGQGPQFIFQYYEEEERQRGNFPDRFSGHQFPNYSSELNVNALLLGDSALYLCASSLVGQPSGANVLTFGAGSRLTVL.

This clone was detected only a few times. The chain recombines TRBV10-3 with TRBJ2-1; D possibly corresponds to TRBD2 (5 bases). CDR3 length: 11 residues. Germline CDR1 reads ENHRY; CDR2 reads SYGVKD. The V gene lost 11 bases and the J gene lost 5 bases, with 10 bases spanning the gap. CDR3 DNA: TGTGCCTCGGGGAGTAACAATGAGCAGTTCTTC. This translates into CASGSNNEQFF.

This clone has more than one count but fewer than ten. J is TRBJ1-4 and V is TRBV30; possibly TRBD1 for D (5 bases). The V and J ends lost 4 bases and 0 bases respectively, with 12 bases between them. The germline V gene encodes CDR1 GTSNPN and CDR2 SVGIG (reference sequence). There are 15 residues in the CDR3. The CDR3 nucleotides read TGTGCCTGGAAGTTTGGGACCACAACTAATGAAAAACTGTTTTTT. It specifies CAWKFGTTTNEKLFF.

CDR3 loop: CASSVVRNTEAFF. As DNA, the CDR3 is TGTGCCAGCAGCGTAGTAAGGAACACTGAAGCTTTCTTT. The rearrangement uses TRBV9 and TRBJ1-1; no definite D call. Trimming removed 0 bases from V and 1 base from J, with 4 bases in between. The length of the CDR3 is 13 residues. Germline values: CDR1 SGDLS, CDR2 YYNGEE.